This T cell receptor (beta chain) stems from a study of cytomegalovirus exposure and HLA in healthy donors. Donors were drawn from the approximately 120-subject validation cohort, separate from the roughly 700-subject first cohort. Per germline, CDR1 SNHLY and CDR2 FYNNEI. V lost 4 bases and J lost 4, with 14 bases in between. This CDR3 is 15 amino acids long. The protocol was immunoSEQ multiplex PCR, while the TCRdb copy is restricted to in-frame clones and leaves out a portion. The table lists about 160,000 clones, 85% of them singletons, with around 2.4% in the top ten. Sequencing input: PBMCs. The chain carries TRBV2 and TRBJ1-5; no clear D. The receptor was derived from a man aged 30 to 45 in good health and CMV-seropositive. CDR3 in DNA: TGTGCCAGCAGTGTAGTCGGGGTCGGGAATCAGCCCCAGCATTTT. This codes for CASSVVGVGNQPQHF.